This TCR beta chain was sequenced for a study of T cells in women clearing cervical HPV infection. Clones were read by immunoSEQ multiplex PCR, and TCRdb kept only the in-frame ones, dropping some. This sample contains 25,000 to 35,000 clones. In the case of this clone: Read sequence stops 3 residues before the CDR3 end, and the germline J gene provides the missing end.

V lost 1 base, J lost 6 bases, and 9 bases lay in between. CDR1 is GTSNPN and CDR2 is SVGIG in the germline V gene (reference sequence). This CDR3 is built from 13 residues. Sequencing input: blood buffy coat. The chain combines TRBV30 with TRBJ1-4; D remains unclear. The TCR originated in a woman aged 18 to 75 with a cervical HPV16 infection that either progressed to CIN3+ or cleared (not recorded which). The DNA read from the CDR3 is TGTGCCTGGAGTGAAGGCACAGATGAAAAA. Translated, it gives CAWSEGTDEK. The complete CDR3 protein is CAWSEGTDEKLFF.